The clone carrying this T cell receptor beta chain was recorded a few times. TCRdb re-called the 5' RACE reads through MiXCR, storing one row per CDR3 protein. The sample yields under 35,000 distinct CDR3 sequences, 26% seen once. CDR1 is KGHDR, CDR2 SFDVKD, per germline. After removal of 5 bases from V and 5 bases from J, the junction contained 6 bases not matched to a gene. CDR3 length equals 16 residues. The material sequenced was naive CD4+ T cells sorted from a lymph node. Subset here: naive CD4+ T cells, CD4+CD45RA+CD25-. The genes are TRBV24-1 and TRBJ2-1; 12 bases align to TRBD2. The TCR comes from a female donor with breast cancer. For the CDR3, the DNA is TGTGCCACCAGTGCCCCGGGACTAGCGGGTGACAATGAGCAGTTCTTC. It codes for CATSAPGLAGDNEQFF.